Here is one TCR beta chain with its context. Its cognate antigen is unknown. The sample comes from a study of T cells after yellow fever vaccination. Conversion of TCR transcripts into cDNA relied on 5'RACE template switching, which added a universal primer site and UMIs. TCRdb called the 5' RACE reads again in MiXCR, with one record for every CDR3 protein. The sample lists about 340,000 distinct CDR3 sequences; around 4.1% were seen once. The CDR3 sequence is 15 residues long. The V gene's germline CDR1 is SEHNR and CDR2 FQNEAQ (reference sequence). With 4 bases clipped from V and 5 bases from J, the junction kept 7 bases outside the gene matches. The study's findings and limits: The CD4 and CD8 compartments had a small share of their clonotypes in common. Abundant clonotypes from the bulk population could contaminate FACS-sorted repertoires. Weaker overall, the secondary response nonetheless peaked faster (day 5 versus 15).

The sequence came from a man aged 18 to 29 who received the YFV17D yellow fever vaccine. Here the sequenced sample was PBMCs, taken 5 days after the yellow fever booster vaccination. The chain employs TRBV7-9 and TRBJ2-1, with 8 bases fitting TRBD2. The CDR3 DNA sequence: TGTGCCAGCAGCTCCCCCCGGGAGGGGCACAATGAGCAGTTCTTC. As protein: CASSSPREGHNEQFF.